The 18 T cell receptor beta chains below all came from one sample that was sequenced in a study of blood T cell repertoires in COVID-19. Assay: immunoSEQ multiplex PCR; the TCRdb copy retains only in-frame clones and omits some. Among approximately 270,000 clones listed, 85% to 90% were seen once. The sequencing sample was made of peripheral blood. Receptors were obtained from a man older than 75 with acute or convalescent COVID-19.

This chain connects TRBV14 to TRBJ2-1; D unclear. Trimming pared 3 bases from V and 1 base from J, leaving 7 bases between. Germline V CDR1 and CDR2: SGHDN, FVKESK. The length of the CDR3 is 14 residues. This CDR3 is CASSQGRSYNEQFF. In DNA form, the CDR3 reads TGTGCCAGCAGCCAGGGCAGGTCCTACAATGAGCAGTTCTTC.

The CDR3 region has the DNA TGTGCCAGCAGCTTAGGATCTTCGGGGGGGACAGATACGCAGTATTTT. Amino acid sequence: CASSLGSSGGTDTQYF. The rearrangement joins TRBV7-2 to TRBJ2-3, with 8 positions matching TRBD2. The germline gives CDR1 SGHTA, CDR2 FQGNSA. The CDR3 sequence is 16 residues long. V lost 1 base to trimming and J lost 3 bases; unmatched junction nucleotides: 6. Supplemented by reference TRBV7-2 and TRBJ2-3, the full variable domain reads GAGVSQSPSNKVTEKGKDVELRCDPISGHTALYWYRQSLGQGLEFLIYFQGNSAPDKSGLPSDRFSAERTGGSVSTLTIQRTQQEDSAVYLCASSLGSSGGTDTQYFGPGTRLTVL.

The chain carries TRBV18 and TRBJ1-1; maybe TRBD1 (6 bases). Germline V lookup: CDR1 KGHSH, CDR2 LQKENI. There are 14 residues in the CDR3. Trimming pared 6 bases from V and 4 bases from J, leaving 15 bases between. Here the CDR3 DNA reads TGTGCCAGCTCCCCGGAACAGGGCGGCACTGAAGCTTTCTTT. Translating it yields CASSPEQGGTEAFF. Full variable domain (rest looked up from reference TRBV18 and TRBJ1-1): NAGVMQNPRHLVRRRGQEARLRCSPMKGHSHVYWYRQLPEEGLKFMVYLQKENIIDESGMPKERFSAEFPKEGPSILRIQQVVRGDSAAYFCASSPEQGGTEAFFGQGTRLTVV.

This chain links TRBV19 with TRBJ1-5, with no clear D. The germline V and J ends were trimmed by 0 bases and 0 bases, with 3 bases remaining between them. This CDR3 has 14 amino acids. The V gene's germline CDR1 is LNHDA and CDR2 SQIVND (reference sequence). DNA of the CDR3: TGTGCCAGTAGTATAGATTATAGCAATCAGCCCCAGCATTTT. This translates into CASSIDYSNQPQHF.

The chain is built from TRBV7-2 and TRBJ1-6, with 8 positions matching TRBD1. CDR3 length: 16 amino acids. Germline loops: CDR1 SGHTA, CDR2 FQGNSA. The V and J ends lost 5 bases and 9 bases, in that order; junction bases with no gene match: 12. The CDR3: CASSPQSGDRSSPLHF. The CDR3 coding sequence is TGTGCCAGCAGCCCCCAGTCGGGGGACAGGAGTTCACCCCTCCACTTT.

The CDR3 nucleotides read TGCGCCAGCGCCCTGAGGGGGGGAACTGAAGCTTTCTTT. Encoded protein: CASALRGGTEAFF. This chain links TRBV5-1 with TRBJ1-1, with D tentatively TRBD1 (6 bases). Trimming shortened V by 7 bases and J by 5 bases, and 15 bases separated the two germline ends. This CDR3 is built from 13 residues. CDR1 and CDR2 from the germline V gene are SGHRS and YFSETQ. The full variable domain, completed using reference TRBV5-1 and TRBJ1-1, is KAGVTQTPRYLIKTRGQQVTLSCSPISGHRSVSWYQQTPGQGLQFLFEYFSETQRNKGNFPGRFSGRQFSNSRSEMNVSTLELGDSALYLCASALRGGTEAFFGQGTRLTVV.

This clone was detected a few times. The rearrangement uses TRBV21-1 and TRBJ1-3. TRBV21-1 is described as a pseudogene. This CDR3 is built from 16 residues. In DNA form, the CDR3 reads TGTGCCAGCAGCATGGGGCCCGGGAGTGGTGGAAACACCATATATTTT. This codes for CASSMGPGSGGNTIYF.

V is TRBV20-1 and J is TRBJ1-2; perhaps TRBD1 as D (5 bases). V lost 3 bases, J lost 4 bases, and 12 bases lay in between. The CDR3 consists of 13 residues. CDR1 and CDR2 (germline): DFQATT, SNEGSKA (reference sequence). Here the CDR3 DNA reads TGCAGTGCTAGTTGGGGTCAGGGCTATGGCTACACCTTC. Translation: CSASWGQGYGYTF.

This chain uses TRBV18 with TRBJ2-3; a weak D match, TRBD2 (5 bases). V was shortened by 5 bases and J by 5 bases, with 14 bases between the two germline ends. This CDR3 spans 14 amino acids. In germline, CDR1 is KGHSH, CDR2 LQKENI. The CDR3 DNA reads TGTGCCAGCTCAAGCCGGGGTTCCTTAGATACGCAGTATTTT. This encodes CASSSRGSLDTQYF.

This rearrangement joins TRBV3-1 (or the pseudogene TRBV3-2) to TRBJ2-7, with 12 bases matching TRBD2. CDR3 size: 16 residues. Germline CDR1 and CDR2: LGHDT and YNNKEL (reference sequence). After removal of 3 bases from V and 4 bases from J, the junction contained 7 bases not matched to a gene. Here the CDR3 reads CASSQALAGGGYEQYF. The DNA for the CDR3 is TGTGCCAGCAGCCAGGCTCTAGCGGGGGGGGGTTACGAGCAGTACTTC.

This chain connects TRBV4-1 to TRBJ2-3; 7 positions agree with TRBD1. This CDR3 region has 16 residues. V was clipped by 3 bases and J by 0 bases; unmatched bases: 6. The germline gives CDR1 MGHRA, CDR2 YSYEKL. DNA for the CDR3: TGCGCCAGCAGCCAGATTACAGGGGAAAGCACAGATACGCAGTATTTT. Translation: CASSQITGESTDTQYF.

The V gene is TRBV18, the J gene TRBJ1-5; D perhaps matches TRBD1 (6 bases). Germline-derived CDR1 and CDR2 are KGHSH and LQKENI. This CDR3 has 16 amino acids. The V end lost 1 base, the J end lost 1 base, and 11 bases lay between the germline ends. The CDR3 DNA reads TGTGCCAGCTCACCACTGGGCGGGGGCAGCAATCAGCCCCAGCATTTT. Translation: CASSPLGGGSNQPQHF.

The J gene is TRBJ2-7, the V gene TRBV28; D may be TRBD1 (5 bases). Trimming took off 4 bases at V and 1 base at J, with 11 bases between the two ends. Germline V gene lookup returns CDR1 MDHEN and CDR2 SYDVKM. This CDR3 comprises 14 residues. In nucleotides, the CDR3 is TGTGCCAGCAGTTCCGCAGGGTTTTCCTACGAGCAGTACTTC. Translated, it gives CASSSAGFSYEQYF.

The chain is built from TRBV29-1 and TRBJ2-3; 10 positions match TRBD2. The junction had 4 bases not matched to a gene; V was cut back by 2 bases and J by 5 bases. The CDR3 is 14 amino acids. Germline CDR1 SQVTM, CDR2 ANQGSEA. The CDR3: CSVETSGAGDTQYF. CDR3 in DNA: TGCAGCGTTGAAACTAGCGGGGCGGGAGATACGCAGTATTTT.

This chain links TRBV28 with TRBJ1-5; D ambiguous. Germline-derived CDR1 and CDR2 are MDHEN and SYDVKM. CDR3 length equals 15 residues. V was pared by 3 bases and J by 3 bases, with 12 bases between. CDR3 bases: TGTGCCAGCAGTTTCGACACAGCAAACAATCAGCCCCAGCATTTT. Translation: CASSFDTANNQPQHF.

This clone was seen only a few times. This CDR3 is also generated by other DNA sequences in the sample. The rearrangement uses TRBV4-1 and TRBJ2-7; 7 nucleotides align to TRBD1. Germline loops: CDR1 MGHRA, CDR2 YSYEKL. V shed 1 base, J shed 6 bases, and the junction held 9 bases outside the gene matches. The length of the CDR3 is 15 residues. CDR3 residues: CASSQGQGNIGEQYF. DNA of the CDR3: TGCGCCAGCAGCCAAGGACAGGGCAATATCGGCGAGCAGTACTTC.

The J gene is TRBJ2-3, the V gene TRBV7-2; 11 nucleotides match TRBD2. Germline trimming cut 6 bases from V and 9 bases from J; bases unmatched to any gene: 17. This CDR3 region has 17 residues. Per the germline V gene, CDR1 is SGHTA and CDR2 is FQGNSA. CDR3 protein: CASSLPVAGGGSETQYF. The CDR3 nucleotides read TGTGCCAGCAGTTTACCTGTAGCGGGAGGGGGGTCGGAAACGCAGTATTTT.

The rearrangement uses TRBV2 and TRBJ1-4, with D possibly TRBD1 on 6 matching bases. V was trimmed by 4 bases and J by 6 bases, leaving 15 bases between them. CDR3 length: 15 residues. The germline V gene encodes CDR1 SNHLY and CDR2 FYNNEI. CDR3 DNA sequence: TGTGCCAGCAGTGGGGTCAGGGGATCAGATGAAAAACTGTTTTTT. Amino acid sequence: CASSGVRGSDEKLFF.